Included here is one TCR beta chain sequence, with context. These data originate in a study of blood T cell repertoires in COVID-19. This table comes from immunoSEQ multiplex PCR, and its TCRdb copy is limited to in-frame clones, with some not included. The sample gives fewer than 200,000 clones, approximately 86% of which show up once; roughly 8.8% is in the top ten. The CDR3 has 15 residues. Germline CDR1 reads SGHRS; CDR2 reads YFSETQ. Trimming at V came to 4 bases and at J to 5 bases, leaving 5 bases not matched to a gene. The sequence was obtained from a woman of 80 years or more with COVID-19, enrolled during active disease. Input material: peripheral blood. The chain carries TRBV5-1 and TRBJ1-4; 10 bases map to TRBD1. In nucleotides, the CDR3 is TGCGCCAGCAGCGGGGGGACAGGGGAGAATGAAAAACTGTTTTTT. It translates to CASSGGTGENEKLFF.